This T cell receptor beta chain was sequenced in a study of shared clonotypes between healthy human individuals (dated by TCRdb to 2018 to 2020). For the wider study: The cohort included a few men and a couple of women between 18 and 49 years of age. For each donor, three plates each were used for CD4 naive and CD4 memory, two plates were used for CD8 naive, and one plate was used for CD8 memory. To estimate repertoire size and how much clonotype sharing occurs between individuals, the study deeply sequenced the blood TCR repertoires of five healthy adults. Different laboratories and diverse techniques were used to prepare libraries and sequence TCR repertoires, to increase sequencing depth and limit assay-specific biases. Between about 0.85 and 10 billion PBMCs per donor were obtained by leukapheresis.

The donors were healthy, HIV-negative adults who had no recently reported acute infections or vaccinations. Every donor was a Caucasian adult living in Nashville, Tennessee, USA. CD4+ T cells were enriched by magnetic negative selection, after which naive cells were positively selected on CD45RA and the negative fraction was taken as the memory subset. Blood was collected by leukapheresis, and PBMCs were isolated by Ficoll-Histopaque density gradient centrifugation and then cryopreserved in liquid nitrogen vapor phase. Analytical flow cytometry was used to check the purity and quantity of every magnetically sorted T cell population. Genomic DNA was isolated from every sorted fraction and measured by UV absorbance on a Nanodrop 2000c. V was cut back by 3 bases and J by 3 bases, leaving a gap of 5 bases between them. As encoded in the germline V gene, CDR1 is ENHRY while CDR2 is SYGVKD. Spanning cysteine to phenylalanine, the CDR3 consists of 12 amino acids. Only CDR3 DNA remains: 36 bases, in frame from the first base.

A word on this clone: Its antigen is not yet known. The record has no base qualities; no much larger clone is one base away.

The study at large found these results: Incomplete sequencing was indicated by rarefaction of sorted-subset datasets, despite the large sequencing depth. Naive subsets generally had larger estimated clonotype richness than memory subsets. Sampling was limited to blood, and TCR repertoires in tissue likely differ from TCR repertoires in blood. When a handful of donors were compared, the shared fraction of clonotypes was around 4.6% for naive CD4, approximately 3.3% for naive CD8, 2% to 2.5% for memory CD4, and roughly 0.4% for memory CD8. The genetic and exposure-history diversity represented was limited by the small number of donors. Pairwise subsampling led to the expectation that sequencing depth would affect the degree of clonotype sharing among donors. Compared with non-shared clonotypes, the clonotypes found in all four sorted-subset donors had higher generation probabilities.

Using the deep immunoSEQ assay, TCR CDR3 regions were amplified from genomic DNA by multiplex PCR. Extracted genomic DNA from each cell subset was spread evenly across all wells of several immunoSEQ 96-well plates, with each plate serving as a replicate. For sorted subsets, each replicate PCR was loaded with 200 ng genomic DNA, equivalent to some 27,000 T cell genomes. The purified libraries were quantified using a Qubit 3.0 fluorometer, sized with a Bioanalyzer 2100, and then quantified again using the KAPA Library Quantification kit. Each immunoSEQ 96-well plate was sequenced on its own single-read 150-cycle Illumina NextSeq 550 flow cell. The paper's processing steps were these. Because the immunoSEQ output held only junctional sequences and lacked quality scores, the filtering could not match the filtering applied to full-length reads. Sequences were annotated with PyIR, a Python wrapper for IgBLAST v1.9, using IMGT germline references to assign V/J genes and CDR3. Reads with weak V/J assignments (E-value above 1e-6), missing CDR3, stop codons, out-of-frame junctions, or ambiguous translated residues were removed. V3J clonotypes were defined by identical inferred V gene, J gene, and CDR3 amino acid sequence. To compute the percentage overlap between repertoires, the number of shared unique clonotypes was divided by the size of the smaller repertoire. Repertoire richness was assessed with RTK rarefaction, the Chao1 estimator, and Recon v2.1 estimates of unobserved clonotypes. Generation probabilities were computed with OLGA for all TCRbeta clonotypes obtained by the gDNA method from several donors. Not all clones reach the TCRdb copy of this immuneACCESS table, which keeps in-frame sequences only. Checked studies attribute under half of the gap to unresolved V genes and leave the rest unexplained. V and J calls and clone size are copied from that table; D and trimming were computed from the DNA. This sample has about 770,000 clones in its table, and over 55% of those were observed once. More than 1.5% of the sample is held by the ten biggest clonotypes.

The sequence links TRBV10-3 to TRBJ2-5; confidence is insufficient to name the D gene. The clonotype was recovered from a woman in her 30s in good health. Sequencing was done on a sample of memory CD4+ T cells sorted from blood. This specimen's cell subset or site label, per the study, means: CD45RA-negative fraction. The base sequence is TGTGCCATCAGTGACGTCGAAGAGACCCAGTACTTC. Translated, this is CAISDVEETQYF.